The clone carrying this T cell receptor beta chain came up a few times. Its antigen is as yet unknown. These data come from a study of CD8 T cells in ankylosing spondylitis. Study conclusions and caveats: Characteristic, it appeared, of ankylosing spondylitis blood was a TCR beta motif of eight highly homologous variants.

TCRdb analysed the 5' RACE reads with MiXCR anew, one entry per CDR3 protein. The table records 100,000 to 150,000 distinct CDR3 sequences, about 15% of them present only once. The V end was cut by 6 bases, the J end by 5 bases, with 20 bases between. The CDR3 runs 16 residues. The TCR was taken from a male donor with ankylosing spondylitis. Specimen: blood, either unsorted or a sorted T cell fraction (not recorded which). J is TRBJ2-1 and V is TRBV12-3 or TRBV12-4; D tentatively reads TRBD1 or TRBD2 (6 bases each). The CDR3 loop is CASSPHRASANNEQFF. As DNA, the CDR3 is TGTGCCAGCAGCCCCCACAGGGCTAGCGCTAACAATGAGCAGTTCTTC.